The rows below give T cell receptor beta chains drawn from one sample of a study of T cell responses to AZD1222 COVID-19 vaccine. Sequencing was performed with immunoSEQ multiplex PCR; in TCRdb, only in-frame clones are kept and a portion is missing. The repertoire holds 95,000 to 150,000 clones, with about 90% as singletons. The source material was peripheral blood, sampled on day 0 of AZD1222 vaccination. The receptors stem from an adult in good health. Each CDR3 is given with its conserved first and last residue. The D gene is left open where the match is weak. Only some rows state a clone size, as once, few, many or a class for expanded clones.

>TRBV5-1|TRBJ2-3|-|few
TGCGCCAGCAGTAGACGAGGGGGGTCAAGCACAGATACGCAGTATTTT
CASSRRGGSSTDTQYF
>TRBV6-2/TRBV6-3|TRBJ2-7|-|-
TGTGCCAGCAGTTACGATGGGAACGGCGAGCAGTACTTC
CASSYDGNGEQYF
>TRBV24-1|TRBJ2-5|-|-
TGTGCCACCAGTGACTCCCGCGGGGCGGGGGAGACCCAGTACTTC
CATSDSRGAGETQYF
>TRBV27|TRBJ1-6|-|-
TGTGCCAGCAGTCGGGGGCAGGAAAGAAATTCACCCCTCCACTTT
CASSRGQERNSPLHF
>TRBV19|TRBJ1-2|-|-
TGTGCCAGTAGTATCTGGGGAAATGGCTACACCTTC
CASSIWGNGYTF
>TRBV27|TRBJ2-7|-|few
TGTGCCAGCAGTCCAGGGGCTCGACCCTACGAGCAGTACTTC
CASSPGARPYEQYF
>TRBV4-1|TRBJ1-3|-|-
TGCGCCAGCAGCCAGGAGGGCATCGGACCCTCTGGAAACACCATATATTTT
CASSQEGIGPSGNTIYF
>TRBV2|TRBJ2-7|-|-
TGTGCCAGCAGTGAAGCATTGGGTGGGTTCTACGAGCAGTACTTC
CASSEALGGFYEQYF
>TRBV4-2|TRBJ2-4|-|-
TGTGCCAGCAGCCAAGCTCCGAAAAACATTCAGTACTTC
CASSQAPKNIQYF
>TRBV2|TRBJ1-1|TRBD1|once
TGTGCCAGCAGGACCCAGGGGGGAGAAGCTTTCTTT
CASRTQGGEAFF
>TRBV7-6|TRBJ2-3|TRBD2|-
TGTGCCAGCAGCTTGGGGACTAGGGCAGATACGCAGTATTTT
CASSLGTRADTQYF
>TRBV5-5|TRBJ2-1|TRBD1|-
TGTGCCAGCAGCGTCTCACAGGGGGCTGAGCAGTTCTTC
CASSVSQGAEQFF
>TRBV12-2|TRBJ2-5|-|-
TGTGCAAGTCGCTTTAAGTTTTGCGGGAGAGAGACCCAGTACTTC
CASRFKFCGRETQYF
>TRBV4-2|TRBJ2-7|TRBD1|-
TGTGCCAGCAGCCCAGAGACAGGGAGCGGCGAGCAGTACTTC
CASSPETGSGEQYF
>TRBV7-7|TRBJ1-2|-|-
TGTGCCAGCAGCCTCCGGACGGGGCTAGCTTCTAACTATGGCTACACCTTC
CASSLRTGLASNYGYTF
>TRBV7-3|TRBJ1-6|-|-
TGTGCCAGCAGCCTAGACCCAACTATCTATAATTCACCCCTCCACTTT
CASSLDPTIYNSPLHF
>TRBV3-1/TRBV3-2|TRBJ1-3|-|-
TGTGCCAGCAGCCAAGGGGTACAGGGAGGAAACACCATATATTTT
CASSQGVQGGNTIYF
>TRBV10-3|TRBJ2-3|TRBD1|-
TGTGCCATCCTGGGACAGGGATTAGATACGCAGTATTTT
CAILGQGLDTQYF
>TRBV14|TRBJ2-7|-|-
TGTGCCAGCAGCCAACAGTTGGCGGGCGAGCAGTACTTC
CASSQQLAGEQYF
>TRBV7-9|TRBJ2-3|-|-
TGTGCCAGCAGCTTTCTAGCAGATACGCAGTATTTT
CASSFLADTQYF
>TRBV27|TRBJ2-2|-|-
TGTGCCAGCAGTGCCAGGGACACCGGGGAGCTGTTTTTT
CASSARDTGELFF
>TRBV2|TRBJ1-4|TRBD1|-
TGTGCCAGCAGACAACCCGGGACAGCGACTAATGAAAAACTGTTTTTT
CASRQPGTATNEKLFF
>TRBV4-1|TRBJ1-2|-|-
TGCGCCAGCAGCCAAGTTGGCTCCCCTAACTATGGCTACACCTTC
CASSQVGSPNYGYTF
>TRBV20-1|TRBJ1-5|-|-
TGCAGTGCTAGTTCCGGGGGTCAGCCCCAGCATTTT
CSASSGGQPQHF
>TRBV6-2/TRBV6-3|TRBJ1-2|-|-
TGTGCCAGCAGTCCAGGGGAAGAGGGCTACACCTTC
CASSPGEEGYTF
>TRBV13|TRBJ1-2|TRBD1|-
TGTGCCAGCAGTTATATATCCCCAGGGGGCACTGGCTATGGCTACACCTTC
CASSYISPGGTGYGYTF
>TRBV6-5|TRBJ2-7|TRBD2|-
TGTGCCAGCAGATGGACTAGCGGGAGTTCCTACGAGCAGTACTTC
CASRWTSGSSYEQYF
>TRBV24-1|TRBJ1-2|TRBD1|-
TGTGCCACCAGTGACCCGACAGGGGCCGCACCTAACTATGGCTACACCTTC
CATSDPTGAAPNYGYTF